Listed below are T cell receptor beta chains from one sample, sequenced in a study of cytomegalovirus exposure and HLA in healthy donors. Here immunoSEQ multiplex PCR was the method, and the copy in TCRdb shows in-frame clones only, minus some. Of about 120,000 clones listed, about 75% are singletons. Sample: PBMCs. Receptors originate from a man aged 55 to 69 in good health and CMV-seropositive. The CDR3 runs from the conserved cysteine through the conserved F or W. Fields, in order: J gene, V gene, CDR3 protein.

J: TRBJ2-7
V: TRBV27
CDR3: CASSPGTGAVGEQYF

J: TRBJ1-2
V: TRBV5-1
CDR3: CASSSGQGRGYTF

J: TRBJ1-2
V: TRBV5-1
CDR3: CASSAGTGPLGYGYTF

J: TRBJ2-5
V: TRBV7-9
CDR3: CSSSSSGAQETQYF

J: TRBJ2-2
V: TRBV19
CDR3: CASTPGTSGPTGELFF

J: TRBJ2-1
V: TRBV27
CDR3: CASSLGAGVLNEQFF

J: TRBJ2-7
V: TRBV5-1
CDR3: CASSSQGVWDEQYF

J: TRBJ2-7
V: TRBV14
CDR3: CASSQDALSSYEQYF

J: TRBJ1-4
V: TRBV5-6
CDR3: CASSGPDRDEKLFF

J: TRBJ1-1
V: TRBV4-1
CDR3: CASSQGPLRNTEAFF

J: -
V: TRBV2
CDR3: CASRSNTGTSGYEQYF

J: TRBJ2-3
V: TRBV5-5
CDR3: CASSLLTSGGTDTQYF

J: TRBJ1-4
V: TRBV18
CDR3: CASSQQGPTNEKLFF

J: TRBJ2-4
V: TRBV4-1
CDR3: CASSLGLAVAKNIQYF

J: TRBJ2-1
V: TRBV6-1
CDR3: CASSEPFGGGAGEQFF

J: TRBJ1-5
V: TRBV7-2
CDR3: CASSLEGNYQPQHF

J: TRBJ2-2
V: TRBV5-1
CDR3: CASSLGQGARMVTGELFF

J: TRBJ2-2
V: TRBV5-1
CDR3: CASSLARRRNTGELFF

J: TRBJ1-1
V: TRBV5-4
CDR3: CASSSWTGVGNTEAFF

J: TRBJ1-5
V: TRBV2
CDR3: CASSDGTVNSNQPQHF

J: TRBJ2-3
V: TRBV30
CDR3: CAWTGAHTGDTQYF

J: TRBJ2-5
V: TRBV27
CDR3: CASSLSLGGVRVETQYF

J: TRBJ2-7
V: TRBV5-6
CDR3: CASSRGQVRAYEQYF

J: TRBJ2-5
V: TRBV5-1
CDR3: CASRLQGNQETQYF

J: TRBJ1-2
V: TRBV5-6
CDR3: CASSLDRDGRGQTF

J: TRBJ1-5
V: TRBV10-3
CDR3: CAISEEGRGEPQHF

J: TRBJ1-2
V: TRBV6-6
CDR3: CASSPGSGVNHGYTF

J: TRBJ1-1
V: TRBV30
CDR3: CAWSRQTDRSFF

J: TRBJ1-1
V: TRBV15
CDR3: CATSRDQTVDTEAFF

J: TRBJ2-5
V: TRBV2
CDR3: CASQGGMRQETQYF

J: TRBJ1-1
V: TRBV5-6
CDR3: CASSLARRGLMNTEAFF

J: TRBJ2-7
V: TRBV2
CDR3: CASGWDRVFNEQYF

J: TRBJ2-5
V: TRBV11-2
CDR3: CASSGTSGSIETQYF

J: TRBJ1-1
V: TRBV10-1
CDR3: CASSDPRTGNTEAFF

J: TRBJ1-5
V: TRBV19
CDR3: CAARGSNQPQHF

J: TRBJ1-3
V: TRBV7-8
CDR3: CASSLARVGGNTIYF

J: TRBJ1-2
V: TRBV11-2
CDR3: CASRGGPRLGYTF

J: TRBJ2-3
V: TRBV28
CDR3: CASSSPGQLYYTQYF

J: TRBJ2-7
V: TRBV4-1
CDR3: CASSQQLAGAYEQYF

J: TRBJ2-1
V: TRBV2
CDR3: CASSETGGPMDEQFF

J: TRBJ1-1
V: TRBV5-1
CDR3: CASSLGDEAFF

J: TRBJ1-6
V: TRBV5-1
CDR3: CASGGGGNSPLHF

J: -
V: TRBV11-1
CDR3: CASSRGQGTYEQYF

J: TRBJ1-4
V: TRBV15
CDR3: CATSRDGFTAATNEKLFF

J: TRBJ2-7
V: TRBV6-5
CDR3: CASSYSGGAESYEQYF

J: TRBJ2-2
V: TRBV5-6
CDR3: CASSSGLYTGELFF

J: TRBJ2-7
V: TRBV7-2
CDR3: CASSAGLARSSYEQYF

J: TRBJ1-5
V: TRBV11-3
CDR3: CARHRGSQPQHF

J: TRBJ1-1
V: TRBV7-9
CDR3: CASSSLPVSQNTEAFF

J: TRBJ2-7
V: TRBV21-1
CDR3: CASSPKLRTASYEQYF

J: TRBJ2-7
V: TRBV10-1
CDR3: CASSGQGGEQYF

J: TRBJ1-1
V: TRBV11-2
CDR3: CASSLVTWDRVNTEAFF

J: TRBJ1-5
V: TRBV6-1
CDR3: CASSDRGGGNQPQHF